This TCR beta chain was identified during a study of blood T cell repertoires in COVID-19. Seattle's cohort entered during active infection and was followed longitudinally. The CDR3 sequence is 15 residues long. The ends lost 5 bases at V and 6 bases at J; junction bases unmatched: 7. Germline V gene sequence: CDR1 SNHLY, CDR2 FYNNEI. Authors' data handling: The assay estimated nucleated cells by amplifying reference gene primers. Assay used: immunoSEQ multiplex PCR; TCRdb lists only in-frame clones, some missing. V, J and clone size are those of that table, while D and trimming were read from the DNA. The repertoire holds 150,000 or so clones, over 75% seen once, with over 10% in the top ten.

Sequencing input: peripheral blood. The TCR sequence derives from a man aged 18 to 30 with COVID-19, enrolled during active disease. J is TRBJ2-3 and V is TRBV2, with 11 bases aligning to TRBD2. CDR3 nucleotides: TGTGCCAGCAGTCCTCGCTCTAGCGGGGGGGATACGCAGTATTTT. The encoded protein is CASSPRSSGGDTQYF. Looking up the rest from reference TRBV2 and TRBJ2-3 gives the full variable domain: EPEVTQTPSHQVTQMGQEVILRCVPISNHLYFYWYRQILGQKVEFLVSFYNNEISEKSEIFDDQFSVERPDGSNFTLKIRSTKLEDSAMYFCASSPRSSGGDTQYFGPGTRLTVL.